A single sample gave rise to the 5 T cell receptor beta chains below, sequenced in a study of T cell responses to AZD1222 COVID-19 vaccine. Libraries were prepared by immunoSEQ multiplex PCR; TCRdb keeps only in-frame clonotypes and omits some of them. The table includes some 150,000 clones, 94% detected once. The material was peripheral blood, obtained on day 0 of AZD1222 vaccination. Receptor source: an adult in good health.

This sequence joins TRBV7-6 and TRBJ1-5; D uncertain. Germline lookup yields CDR1 SGHVS and CDR2 FNYEAQ. The ends were cut back, 3 bases at V and 4 bases at J, with 16 bases in the middle. This CDR3 is 16 amino acids long. The chain's CDR3 is CASSLKGSMTNQPQHF. In DNA form, the CDR3 reads TGTGCCAGCAGCTTGAAAGGCAGTATGACTAATCAGCCCCAGCATTTT.

V gene TRBV11-2 combines with J gene TRBJ2-7; unclear D gene. The length of the CDR3 is 13 residues. The V gene lost 2 bases and the J gene lost 1 base, with 6 bases spanning the gap. Germline V lookup: CDR1 SGHAT, CDR2 FQNNGV. Here the CDR3 DNA reads TGTGCCAGCAGCTTACACCCGTCCTACGAGCAGTACGTC. This encodes CASSLHPSYEQYV.

This sequence joins TRBV5-5 and TRBJ1-1; a weak D match, TRBD1 (5 bases). Trimming cost V 6 bases and J 7 bases, with 13 bases left between them. This CDR3 contains 12 residues. Germline values: CDR1 SGHKS, CDR2 YYEKEE (reference sequence). The CDR3 region has the DNA TGTGCCAGCACCTGGGACTTCCGTGAAGCTTTCTTT. It codes for CASTWDFREAFF.

The gene calls are TRBV4-1 and TRBJ1-5; D gene unclear. CDR3 length equals 15 residues. Germline V gene data show CDR1 as MGHRA and CDR2 as YSYEKL. V was shortened by 1 base and J by 1 base, with 8 bases between the two germline ends. The CDR3 nucleotides are TGCGCCAGCAGCCAAGGTGGTGGGAGCAATCAGCCCCAGCATTTT. It translates to CASSQGGGSNQPQHF.

The genes are TRBV5-1 and TRBJ2-1; D is possibly TRBD1 (6 bases). The CDR3 is made up of 15 amino acids. V was pared by 5 bases and J by 9 bases, with 21 bases between. Per the germline V gene, CDR1 is SGHRS and CDR2 is YFSETQ. The CDR3 coding sequence is TGCGCCAGCAGACAGAAGACAGGACAATTAGGTGAGCAGTTCTTC. Translating it yields CASRQKTGQLGEQFF.